The 29 T cell receptor beta chains below come from one sample, sequenced in a study of T-cell reconstitution after alpha-beta-depleted transplantation in children. Library preparation (for TCRbeta) was performed with unique molecular identifiers. TCRdb recomputed calls from the PCR reads with MiXCR, one row per CDR3 protein. The table records 98,000 or so distinct CDR3 sequences, 5% to 7% of them present only once. Sequencing was performed on PBMCs, mostly from graft donor cells, taken 360 days after TCRalphabeta/CD19-depleted stem cell transplant. These receptors all stem from a male patient between 2 and 10 years old who had a stem cell transplant for acute lymphoblastic leukemia, so the T cells may come from the graft donor.

Ten or more counts support this clonotype. J is TRBJ2-7 and V is TRBV20-1, with 8 bases that match TRBD1. V was clipped by 0 bases and J by 1 base; unmatched bases: 5. Looked up from germline, CDR1 is DFQATT and CDR2 is SNEGSKA (reference sequence). The CDR3 contains 15 residues. DNA of the CDR3: TGCAGTGCTAGAGAACGGCAGGGGGCATCCTACGAGCAGTACTTC. Amino acid sequence: CSARERQGASYEQYF.

There are many counts of this clonotype. This chain joins TRBV14 and TRBJ1-1; the D is unclear. Germline assignment: CDR1 SGHDN and CDR2 FVKESK. V lost 4 bases, J lost 6 bases, and 9 bases lay in between. CDR3 length: 12 residues. The CDR3 protein is CASSLIQPEAFF. DNA for the CDR3: TGTGCCAGCAGCCTAATACAGCCTGAAGCTTTCTTT. Together with reference TRBV14 and TRBJ1-1, the CDR3 gives the full variable domain: EAGVTQFPSHSVIEKGQTVTLRCDPISGHDNLYWYRRVMGKEIKFLLHFVKESKQDESGMPNNRFLAERTGGTYSTLKVQPAELEDSGVYFCASSLIQPEAFFGQGTRLTVV.

This clonotype appeared many times. The rearrangement joins TRBV27 to TRBJ1-3; 8 bases align to TRBD1. Trimming cost V 6 bases and J 4 bases; bases outside gene matches: 2. The CDR3 is 13 amino acids. The germline V gene encodes CDR1 MNHEY and CDR2 SMNVEV (reference sequence). The CDR3 reads CASRTGVGNTIYF. The CDR3 nucleotides read TGTGCCAGCAGGACAGGGGTCGGAAACACCATATATTTT.

This chain joins TRBV3-1 and TRBJ1-2; possibly TRBD1 for D (6 bases). Germline assignment: CDR1 LGHDT and CDR2 YNNKEL (reference sequence). CDR3 length: 15 amino acids. The germline V and J ends were trimmed by 4 bases and 4 bases, with 16 bases remaining between them. CDR3 nucleotides: TGTGCCAGCAGCCCCCGGAACAGGGTTCCCTATGGCTACACCTTC. Protein: CASSPRNRVPYGYTF.

There are many counts of this clonotype. J is TRBJ1-1 and V is TRBV9; D is possibly TRBD1 (5 bases). The V and J ends lost 1 base and 1 base respectively, with 14 bases between them. From germline, CDR1 is SGDLS and CDR2 YYNGEE. This CDR3 is 16 amino acids long. CDR3 in DNA: TGTGCCAGCAGCGTATCCCCCCGGGGGACGAACACTGAAGCTTTCTTT. Protein product: CASSVSPRGTNTEAFF.

This clonotype came up many times. V and J are TRBV7-2 and TRBJ1-2, with TRBD1 matching over 7 bases. V lost 5 bases and J lost 13; bases outside the gene matches: 16. CDR3 length: 14 residues. CDR1 and CDR2 from the germline V gene are SGHTA and FQGNSA. CDR3 bases: TGTGCCAGCAGCCTCGTCGGGACAGCTCCAACTCTCACCTTC. Translation gives CASSLVGTAPTLTF.

This clonotype was detected only a few times. The rearrangement uses TRBV9 and TRBJ1-6; the match to TRBD1 covers 10 bases. Germline CDR1 SGDLS, CDR2 YYNGEE. There are 17 residues in the CDR3. CDR3 residues: CSSGTGVTSSYNSPLHF. CDR3 nucleotide sequence: TGTTCTTCCGGGACAGGGGTAACGAGCTCCTATAATTCACCCCTCCACTTT. The entire variable domain, with the rest obtained from reference TRBV9 and TRBJ1-6, is as follows: DSGVTQTPKHLITATGQRVTLRCSPRSGDLSVYWYQQSLDQGLQFLIQYYNGEERAKGNILERFSAQQFPDLHSELNLSSLELGDSALYFCSSGTGVTSSYNSPLHFGNGTRLTVT.

The rearrangement joins TRBV6-2 or TRBV6-3 to TRBJ2-1; 12 bases align to TRBD2. Germline CDR1 is MNHEY and CDR2 is SVGEGT. The CDR3 has 16 residues. Germline trimming cut 1 base from V and 2 bases from J; bases unmatched to any gene: 0. Here the CDR3 DNA reads TGTGCCAGCAGTTACTGGACTAGCGGGACCTACAATGAGCAGTTCTTC. The encoded protein is CASSYWTSGTYNEQFF.

This clonotype was detected only a few times. The genes are TRBV12-3 or TRBV12-4 and TRBJ1-2; D gene unclear. The CDR3 runs 15 residues. V lost 8 bases and J lost 0, with 16 bases in between. CDR3 sequence reads: CASGYRTPSNYGYTF. Here the CDR3 DNA reads TGTGCCAGCGGTTACCGGACTCCGTCTAACTATGGCTACACCTTC.

This clonotype was found a few times. The gene calls are TRBV14 and TRBJ2-3, with 12 nucleotides matching TRBD1. This CDR3 spans 20 amino acids. The germline gives CDR1 SGHDN, CDR2 FVKESK. J gave up 2 bases and V 0 bases, and 12 bases lay outside the gene matches. CDR3 sequence: CASSQDGDRGRQTFTDTQYF. The CDR3, as DNA: TGTGCCAGCAGCCAAGATGGGGACAGGGGGCGCCAGACATTCACAGATACGCAGTATTTT.

The V call is TRBV4-1, the J call TRBJ1-5; 7 nucleotides match TRBD1. V was clipped by 6 bases and J by 6 bases; unmatched bases: 11. The CDR3 sequence is 15 residues long. The germline V gene encodes CDR1 MGHRA and CDR2 YSYEKL. The CDR3 protein is CASSPAPGGRQPQHF. The CDR3 DNA is TGCGCCAGCAGTCCTGCTCCAGGGGGGCGTCAGCCCCAGCATTTT.

This clonotype was found many times. The CDR3 DNA is TGTGCCAGCAGTCCTGGTTACGGTACGCAGTATTTT. It specifies CASSPGYGTQYF. The gene calls are TRBV28 and TRBJ2-3; D unclear. V was clipped by 5 bases and J by 8 bases, with 11 bases between them. The CDR3 is 12 amino acids. The V gene's germline CDR1 is MDHEN and CDR2 SYDVKM.

Ten or more counts support this clonotype. This rearrangement joins TRBV7-2 to TRBJ1-2; TRBD1 matches at 9 bases. CDR1 and CDR2 from the germline V gene are SGHTA and FQGNSA. This CDR3 has 13 residues. V trimming: 4 bases; J trimming: 7 bases; junction bases outside the gene matches: 4. DNA for the CDR3: TGTGCCAGCAGCTGGGGACAGGGAGGTGGCTACACCTTC. Translation: CASSWGQGGGYTF.

This clonotype was recorded many times. This sequence joins TRBV9 and TRBJ2-3, with a tentative D call TRBD1 (6 bases). The length of the CDR3 is 15 residues. V was pared by 0 bases and J by 0 bases, with 8 bases between. Germline CDR1 reads SGDLS; CDR2 reads YYNGEE. As DNA, the CDR3 is TGTGCCAGCAGCGTAGTCAGGGGAAGCACAGATACGCAGTATTTT. Protein product: CASSVVRGSTDTQYF.

V gene TRBV4-1 combines with J gene TRBJ2-2; 9 bases align to TRBD2. The CDR3 runs to 16 residues. With 5 bases clipped from V and 6 bases from J, the junction kept 10 bases outside the gene matches. From germline, CDR1 is MGHRA and CDR2 YSYEKL. CDR3 sequence reads: CASSTRAGGPAGELFF. In DNA, the CDR3 is TGCGCCAGCAGCACTCGGGCGGGGGGGCCGGCCGGGGAGCTGTTTTTT.

Many counts were recorded for this clonotype. The gene calls are TRBV28 and TRBJ2-5, with TRBD2 identical over 15 bases. The trim removed 3 bases at V and 5 bases at J, leaving 7 bases unmatched. This CDR3 is built from 17 residues. In germline, CDR1 is MDHEN, CDR2 SYDVKM. The CDR3 nucleotides read TGTGCCAGCAGTTTCGGACTAGCGGGGGGGCTCGGGGAGACCCAGTACTTC. Its translation: CASSFGLAGGLGETQYF.

This clonotype was counted many times. The CDR3 spells CASSQDTRGPYNEQFF. The CDR3 nucleotides read TGCGCCAGCAGCCAAGATACCAGGGGGCCCTACAATGAGCAGTTCTTC. V and J are TRBV4-3 and TRBJ2-1; 8 bases agree with TRBD1. J gave up 2 bases and V 0 bases, and 3 bases lay outside the gene matches. Germline CDR1 reads LGHNA; CDR2 reads YSLEER. The length of the CDR3 is 16 residues.

Many counts were recorded for this clonotype. The chain carries TRBV4-3 and TRBJ2-1, with D possibly matching TRBD2 (6 bases). This CDR3 comprises 13 residues. The germline V and J ends were trimmed by 2 bases and 8 bases, with 10 bases remaining between them. CDR1 and CDR2 (germline): LGHNA, YSLEER. In DNA, the CDR3 is TGCGCCAGCAGCCAACAAGCGGGTGATGAGCAGTTCTTC. Its translation: CASSQQAGDEQFF.

There are a few counts of this clonotype. The chain joins TRBV6-5 to TRBJ2-5; 11 nucleotides agree with TRBD2. Germline V CDR1 and CDR2: MNHEY, SVGAGI. V gave up 0 bases and J gave up 1 base; unmatched junction bases: 4. The CDR3 contains 17 residues. This CDR3 reads CASSYSPSGGFQETQYF. In DNA, the CDR3 is TGTGCCAGCAGTTACTCTCCTAGCGGGGGGTTCCAAGAGACCCAGTACTTC.

The table lists this clonotype with many counts. V and J are TRBV11-2 and TRBJ1-1; D remains unclear. Trimming took off 5 bases at V and 2 bases at J, with 9 bases between the two ends. CDR1 SGHAT and CDR2 FQNNGV come from the germline V gene. The length of the CDR3 is 13 residues. The CDR3 nucleotides are TGTGCCAGCAGCCCCGAGGGCAACACTGAAGCTTTCTTT. Protein sequence: CASSPEGNTEAFF.

This clonotype was observed a few times. This chain joins TRBV6-5 and TRBJ1-1; a weak D match, TRBD1 (6 bases). Trimming took off 4 bases at V and 4 bases at J, with 19 bases between the two ends. Germline V CDR1 and CDR2: MNHEY, SVGAGI. The CDR3 totals 16 residues. DNA for the CDR3: TGTGCCAGCAGTTCCCCGGACAGCTATTTCTTCACTGAAGCTTTCTTT. Protein sequence: CASSSPDSYFFTEAFF.

The rearrangement links TRBV13 to TRBJ2-7; a possible D gene is TRBD1 (5 bases). V gave up 5 bases and J gave up 6 bases, with 17 bases separating them. In germline, CDR1 is PRHDT, CDR2 FYEKMQ (reference sequence). The CDR3 is made up of 14 amino acids. CDR3 nucleotides: TGTGCCAGCAGCGGGCCTCTAGGACAAATCGAGCAGTACTTC. This codes for CASSGPLGQIEQYF.

This clonotype appeared a few times. The gene calls are TRBV4-2 and TRBJ2-1; 13 positions agree with TRBD2. This CDR3 has 17 amino acids. Looked up from germline, CDR1 is LGHNA and CDR2 is YNFKEQ. The V gene end was trimmed by 3 bases and the J gene end by 6 bases; junction bases not matched to a gene: 8. CDR3: CASSQSGTSGAGNEQFF. The CDR3 DNA reads TGTGCCAGCAGCCAGTCCGGGACTAGCGGGGCTGGCAATGAGCAGTTCTTC.

Ten or more counts support this clonotype. The chain is built from TRBV6-5 and TRBJ1-1; D may be TRBD1 (5 bases). The CDR3 contains 13 residues. Germline values: CDR1 MNHEY, CDR2 SVGAGI. Trimming removed 2 bases from V and 5 bases from J, with 9 bases in between. The CDR3 is CASSYGGGTEAFF. For the CDR3, the DNA is TGTGCCAGCAGTTACGGGGGGGGGACTGAAGCTTTCTTT.

This clonotype was seen repeatedly, ten times or more. This chain uses TRBV4-3 with TRBJ2-7; D is possibly TRBD1 (6 bases). The V gene's germline CDR1 is LGHNA and CDR2 YSLEER. Trimming cost V 0 bases and J 4 bases, with 19 bases left between them. The CDR3 consists of 17 residues. This chain's CDR3 is CASSQDLGQGNVYEQYF. In nucleotides, the CDR3 is TGCGCCAGCAGCCAAGATTTAGGGCAGGGGAATGTATACGAGCAGTACTTC.

This clonotype was counted a few times. The chain has TRBV29-1 and TRBJ2-7; 12 bases agree with TRBD2. Germline V CDR1 and CDR2: SQVTM, ANQGSEA. The V segment lost 6 bases and the J segment 3 bases; nucleotides outside the gene matches: 6. The CDR3 spans 14 residues. CDR3 in amino acids: CSVGRLAGDYEQYF. CDR3 DNA: TGCAGCGTCGGTAGACTAGCGGGAGACTACGAGCAGTACTTC.

This clonotype has a handful of counts. The chain uses TRBV7-2 and TRBJ2-7; the D is unclear. V was pared by 1 base and J by 6 bases, with 10 bases between. The CDR3 has 13 residues. Looked up from germline, CDR1 is SGHTA and CDR2 is FQGNSA. CDR3 DNA sequence: TGTGCCAGCAGCTTAGGCTTCCCTTCCGAGCAGTACTTC. It yields the protein CASSLGFPSEQYF.

This clonotype was seen many times. CDR3: CASSLTGTGSTGELFF. The CDR3 region has the DNA TGTGCCAGCAGCTTAACCGGGACAGGGAGCACCGGGGAGCTGTTTTTT. The V call is TRBV7-9, the J call TRBJ2-2; 9 positions match TRBD1. The germline CDR1 and CDR2 sequences are SEHNR and FQNEAQ (reference sequence). The length of the CDR3 is 16 residues. V dropped 2 bases and J dropped 4; count of bases not matched to a gene: 5. The entire variable domain, with the rest obtained from reference TRBV7-9 and TRBJ2-2, is as follows: DTGVSQNPRHKITKRGQNVTFRCDPISEHNRLYWYRQTLGQGPEFLTYFQNEAQLEKSRLLSDRFSAERPKGSFSTLEIQRTEQGDSAMYLCASSLTGTGSTGELFFGEGSRLTVL.

At least ten counts were recorded for this clonotype. The chain uses TRBV9 and TRBJ1-1; TRBD1 matches 8 bases. The CDR3 runs to 15 residues. Trimming removed 0 bases from V and 1 base from J; junction bases left unmatched: 2. Germline CDR1 and CDR2: SGDLS and YYNGEE. CDR3 nucleotides: TGTGCCAGCAGCGTAGCAGGACAGGGGAACACTGAAGCTTTCTTT. Protein product: CASSVAGQGNTEAFF.